The 5 T cell receptor beta chains below come from one sample, sequenced in a study of blood T cell repertoires in COVID-19. Assay used: immunoSEQ multiplex PCR; TCRdb lists only in-frame clones, some missing. The sample shows around 210,000 clones, over 60% of them seen only once. The sequenced material came from peripheral blood. The receptors were gathered from an older woman with acute or convalescent COVID-19.

The rearrangement joins TRBV5-1 to TRBJ2-5, with TRBD1 matching 10 bases. CDR1 SGHRS and CDR2 YFSETQ come from the germline V gene. The junction had 7 bases not matched to a gene; V was cut back by 6 bases and J by 5 bases. The CDR3 consists of 14 residues. CDR3 sequence reads: CASKMTGGKETQYF. The DNA of the CDR3 is TGCGCCAGCAAAATGACAGGGGGCAAGGAGACCCAGTACTTC. The full variable domain, its missing parts supplied by reference TRBV5-1 and TRBJ2-5, is KAGVTQTPRYLIKTRGQQVTLSCSPISGHRSVSWYQQTPGQGLQFLFEYFSETQRNKGNFPGRFSGRQFSNSRSEMNVSTLELGDSALYLCASKMTGGKETQYFGPGTRLLVL.

J is TRBJ2-3 and V is TRBV21-1; TRBD2, as called in the table, went unchecked against the DNA. TRBV21-1 is a listed pseudogene. The CDR3 runs 19 residues. The CDR3 loop is CASSMRSGLAGAVTDTQYF. Here the CDR3 DNA reads TGTGCCAGCAGCATGAGGAGTGGACTAGCGGGAGCTGTCACAGATACGCAGTATTTT.

This sequence joins TRBV5-4 and TRBJ2-5; D uncertain. Germline CDR1 is SGHNT and CDR2 is YYREEE (reference sequence). The CDR3 runs to 14 residues. V was cut by 0 bases and J by 2 bases, with 8 bases left in between. The CDR3 is CASSLGGSQETQYF. CDR3 nucleotide sequence: TGTGCCAGCAGCTTGGGTGGCAGTCAAGAGACCCAGTACTTC.

V is TRBV30 and J is TRBJ2-2; 9 bases align to TRBD2. The CDR3 spans 17 residues. The V segment lost 5 bases and the J segment 3 bases; nucleotides outside the gene matches: 13. Germline-derived CDR1 and CDR2 are GTSNPN and SVGIG (reference sequence). The CDR3 region has the DNA TGTGCCTGGCTCACTAGCGGGTCCCGGAGGGACACCGGGGAGCTGTTTTTT. Translating it yields CAWLTSGSRRDTGELFF.

The chain recombines TRBV20-1 with TRBJ1-5; D ambiguous. CDR3 length equals 11 residues. Germline assignment: CDR1 DFQATT and CDR2 SNEGSKA (reference sequence). Trimming removed 6 bases at V and 5 bases at J, with 8 bases between. CDR3 sequence: CSASQDQPQHF. DNA of the CDR3: TGCAGTGCGAGCCAGGATCAGCCCCAGCATTTT.